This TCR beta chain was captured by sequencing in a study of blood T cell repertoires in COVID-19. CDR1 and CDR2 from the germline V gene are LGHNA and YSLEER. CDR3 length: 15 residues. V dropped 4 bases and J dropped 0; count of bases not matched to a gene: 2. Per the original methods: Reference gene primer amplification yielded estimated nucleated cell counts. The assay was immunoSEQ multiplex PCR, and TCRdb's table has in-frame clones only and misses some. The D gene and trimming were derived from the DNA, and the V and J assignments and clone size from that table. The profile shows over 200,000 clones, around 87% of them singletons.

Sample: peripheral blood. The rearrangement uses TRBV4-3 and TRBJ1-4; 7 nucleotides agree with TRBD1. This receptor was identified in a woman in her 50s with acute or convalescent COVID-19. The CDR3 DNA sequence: TGCGCCAGCAGCCGACAGGGAACAACTAATGAAAAACTGTTTTTT. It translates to CASSRQGTTNEKLFF.